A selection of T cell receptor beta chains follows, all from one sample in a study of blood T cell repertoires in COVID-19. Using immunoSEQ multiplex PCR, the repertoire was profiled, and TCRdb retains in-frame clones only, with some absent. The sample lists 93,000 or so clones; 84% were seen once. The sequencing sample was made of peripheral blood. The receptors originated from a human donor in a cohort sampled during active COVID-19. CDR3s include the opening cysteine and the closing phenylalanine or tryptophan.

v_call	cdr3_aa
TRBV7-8	CASSLAGQLEAFF
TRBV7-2	CASSTGTGGGYTF
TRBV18	CASSPMGATSGNTIYF
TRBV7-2	CASSLTGGSGETQYF
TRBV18	CASSPLGQGTYNEQFF
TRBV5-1	CASSKPPSGELFF
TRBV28	CASSLRGAFSNQPQHF
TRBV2	CAPGGDTEAFF
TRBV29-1	CSVVLGRDLGYTF
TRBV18	CASRQDSYSSYEQYF
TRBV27	CASSLSTPGMGHSYNSPLHF
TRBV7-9	CASSLERGQGNEKLFF
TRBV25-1	CASAPGVANSPLHF
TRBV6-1	CASSEQGYNSPLHF
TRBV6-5	CASRARDRRYYGYTF
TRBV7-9	CASSPEGRGGNEQFF
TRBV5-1	CASSSSGQGANTQYF
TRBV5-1	CASSLRTGSAGELFF
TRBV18	CASSRETGPNEKLFF
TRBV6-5	CASTAGKAYEQYF
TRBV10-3	CATSDRGGTEAFF
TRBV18	CASSPVRENTEAFF
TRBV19	CASMTGGGYEQYF
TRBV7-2	CASSLLAGGPSEQFF
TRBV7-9	CASSKTSGGYNEQFF
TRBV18	CASSPGLRARETQYF
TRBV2	CASSSLTGGLGNEKLFF
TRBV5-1	CASSSRGAFHTEAFF
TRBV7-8	CASSKRTGGRQATDTQYF
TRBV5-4	CASSSETGTYNEQFF
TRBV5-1	CASSFKQGSGTEAFF
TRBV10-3	CAISTGVNNSPLHF
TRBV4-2	CASSQAGAAGGSPLHF
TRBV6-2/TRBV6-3	CASSNRLDNSGKTQYF
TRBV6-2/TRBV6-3	CASSLRGGGASNEQFF
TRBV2	CASRENRGGLYGYTF
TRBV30	CAWSGGETQYF